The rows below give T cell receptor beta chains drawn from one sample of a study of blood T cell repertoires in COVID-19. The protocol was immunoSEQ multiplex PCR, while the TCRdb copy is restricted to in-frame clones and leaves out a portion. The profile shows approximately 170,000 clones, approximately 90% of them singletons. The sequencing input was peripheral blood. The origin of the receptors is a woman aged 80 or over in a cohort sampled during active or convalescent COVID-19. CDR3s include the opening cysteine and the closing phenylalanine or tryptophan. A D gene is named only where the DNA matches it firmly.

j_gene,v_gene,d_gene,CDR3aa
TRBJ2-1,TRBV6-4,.,CASSEQVSSYNEQFF
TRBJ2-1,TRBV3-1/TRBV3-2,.,CASRGSGGNEQFF
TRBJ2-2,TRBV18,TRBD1,CASSQDRTTTGELFF
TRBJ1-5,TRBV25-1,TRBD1,CASSPKRDSDSNQPQHF
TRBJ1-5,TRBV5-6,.,CASSLVADNQPQHF
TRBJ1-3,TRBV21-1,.,CASSSLKGDYEDRGSENTIYF
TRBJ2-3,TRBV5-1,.,CASSTPDSTSYTQYF
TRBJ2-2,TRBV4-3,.,CASSQDRGPTGELFF
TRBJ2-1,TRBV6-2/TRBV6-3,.,CASSQRVVSSYNEQFF
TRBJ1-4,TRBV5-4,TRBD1,CASSSTGGTANEKLFF
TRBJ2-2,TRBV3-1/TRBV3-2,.,CASSQVSGGTGELFF
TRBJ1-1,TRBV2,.,CASKVTPGETEAFF
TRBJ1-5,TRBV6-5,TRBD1,CASRPQGGGNQPQHF
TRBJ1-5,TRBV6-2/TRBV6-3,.,CASSRRGDNQPQHF
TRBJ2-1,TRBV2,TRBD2,CASSESGRPHNEQFF
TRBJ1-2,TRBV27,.,CASSLSPKRNYGYTF
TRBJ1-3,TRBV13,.,CASFGYNSGNTIYF
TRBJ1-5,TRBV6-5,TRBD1,CASSRGGYSNQPQHF
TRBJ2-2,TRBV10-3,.,CAISSTSYTGELFF
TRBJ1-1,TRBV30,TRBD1,CAWSGQVNTEAFF
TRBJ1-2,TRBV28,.,CASSQGFRYGYTF
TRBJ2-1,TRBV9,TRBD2,CASSVRGLASLTEQFF
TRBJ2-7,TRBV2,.,CASKVREGISYEQYF
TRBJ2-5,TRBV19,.,CASSTQMQETQYF
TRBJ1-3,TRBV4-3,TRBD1,CASSHPRDRPLSGNTIYF
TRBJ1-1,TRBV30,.,CAWSATRVTEAFF
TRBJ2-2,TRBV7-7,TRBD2,CASSLSVTSGNTGELFF
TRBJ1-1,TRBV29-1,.,CSGEMNTEAFF
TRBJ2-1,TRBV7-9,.,CASSLLRQQHNEQFF
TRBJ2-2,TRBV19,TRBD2,CASSILSGRLTGELFF
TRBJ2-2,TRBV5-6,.,CASSRDTNTGELFF
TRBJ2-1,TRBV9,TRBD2,CASSGTTSGTYNEQFF
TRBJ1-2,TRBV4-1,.,CASSQVTDYGYTF
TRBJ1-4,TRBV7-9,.,CASSLDGGPNEKLFF
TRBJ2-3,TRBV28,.,CASSFAGVQGMYTQYF
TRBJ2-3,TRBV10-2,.,CASRPGVDTQYF
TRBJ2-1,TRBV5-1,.,CASSPGSSDEQFF
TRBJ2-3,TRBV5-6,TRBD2,CASSLELAGTTSTDTQYF
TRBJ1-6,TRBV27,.,CACGTQGRSPLHF